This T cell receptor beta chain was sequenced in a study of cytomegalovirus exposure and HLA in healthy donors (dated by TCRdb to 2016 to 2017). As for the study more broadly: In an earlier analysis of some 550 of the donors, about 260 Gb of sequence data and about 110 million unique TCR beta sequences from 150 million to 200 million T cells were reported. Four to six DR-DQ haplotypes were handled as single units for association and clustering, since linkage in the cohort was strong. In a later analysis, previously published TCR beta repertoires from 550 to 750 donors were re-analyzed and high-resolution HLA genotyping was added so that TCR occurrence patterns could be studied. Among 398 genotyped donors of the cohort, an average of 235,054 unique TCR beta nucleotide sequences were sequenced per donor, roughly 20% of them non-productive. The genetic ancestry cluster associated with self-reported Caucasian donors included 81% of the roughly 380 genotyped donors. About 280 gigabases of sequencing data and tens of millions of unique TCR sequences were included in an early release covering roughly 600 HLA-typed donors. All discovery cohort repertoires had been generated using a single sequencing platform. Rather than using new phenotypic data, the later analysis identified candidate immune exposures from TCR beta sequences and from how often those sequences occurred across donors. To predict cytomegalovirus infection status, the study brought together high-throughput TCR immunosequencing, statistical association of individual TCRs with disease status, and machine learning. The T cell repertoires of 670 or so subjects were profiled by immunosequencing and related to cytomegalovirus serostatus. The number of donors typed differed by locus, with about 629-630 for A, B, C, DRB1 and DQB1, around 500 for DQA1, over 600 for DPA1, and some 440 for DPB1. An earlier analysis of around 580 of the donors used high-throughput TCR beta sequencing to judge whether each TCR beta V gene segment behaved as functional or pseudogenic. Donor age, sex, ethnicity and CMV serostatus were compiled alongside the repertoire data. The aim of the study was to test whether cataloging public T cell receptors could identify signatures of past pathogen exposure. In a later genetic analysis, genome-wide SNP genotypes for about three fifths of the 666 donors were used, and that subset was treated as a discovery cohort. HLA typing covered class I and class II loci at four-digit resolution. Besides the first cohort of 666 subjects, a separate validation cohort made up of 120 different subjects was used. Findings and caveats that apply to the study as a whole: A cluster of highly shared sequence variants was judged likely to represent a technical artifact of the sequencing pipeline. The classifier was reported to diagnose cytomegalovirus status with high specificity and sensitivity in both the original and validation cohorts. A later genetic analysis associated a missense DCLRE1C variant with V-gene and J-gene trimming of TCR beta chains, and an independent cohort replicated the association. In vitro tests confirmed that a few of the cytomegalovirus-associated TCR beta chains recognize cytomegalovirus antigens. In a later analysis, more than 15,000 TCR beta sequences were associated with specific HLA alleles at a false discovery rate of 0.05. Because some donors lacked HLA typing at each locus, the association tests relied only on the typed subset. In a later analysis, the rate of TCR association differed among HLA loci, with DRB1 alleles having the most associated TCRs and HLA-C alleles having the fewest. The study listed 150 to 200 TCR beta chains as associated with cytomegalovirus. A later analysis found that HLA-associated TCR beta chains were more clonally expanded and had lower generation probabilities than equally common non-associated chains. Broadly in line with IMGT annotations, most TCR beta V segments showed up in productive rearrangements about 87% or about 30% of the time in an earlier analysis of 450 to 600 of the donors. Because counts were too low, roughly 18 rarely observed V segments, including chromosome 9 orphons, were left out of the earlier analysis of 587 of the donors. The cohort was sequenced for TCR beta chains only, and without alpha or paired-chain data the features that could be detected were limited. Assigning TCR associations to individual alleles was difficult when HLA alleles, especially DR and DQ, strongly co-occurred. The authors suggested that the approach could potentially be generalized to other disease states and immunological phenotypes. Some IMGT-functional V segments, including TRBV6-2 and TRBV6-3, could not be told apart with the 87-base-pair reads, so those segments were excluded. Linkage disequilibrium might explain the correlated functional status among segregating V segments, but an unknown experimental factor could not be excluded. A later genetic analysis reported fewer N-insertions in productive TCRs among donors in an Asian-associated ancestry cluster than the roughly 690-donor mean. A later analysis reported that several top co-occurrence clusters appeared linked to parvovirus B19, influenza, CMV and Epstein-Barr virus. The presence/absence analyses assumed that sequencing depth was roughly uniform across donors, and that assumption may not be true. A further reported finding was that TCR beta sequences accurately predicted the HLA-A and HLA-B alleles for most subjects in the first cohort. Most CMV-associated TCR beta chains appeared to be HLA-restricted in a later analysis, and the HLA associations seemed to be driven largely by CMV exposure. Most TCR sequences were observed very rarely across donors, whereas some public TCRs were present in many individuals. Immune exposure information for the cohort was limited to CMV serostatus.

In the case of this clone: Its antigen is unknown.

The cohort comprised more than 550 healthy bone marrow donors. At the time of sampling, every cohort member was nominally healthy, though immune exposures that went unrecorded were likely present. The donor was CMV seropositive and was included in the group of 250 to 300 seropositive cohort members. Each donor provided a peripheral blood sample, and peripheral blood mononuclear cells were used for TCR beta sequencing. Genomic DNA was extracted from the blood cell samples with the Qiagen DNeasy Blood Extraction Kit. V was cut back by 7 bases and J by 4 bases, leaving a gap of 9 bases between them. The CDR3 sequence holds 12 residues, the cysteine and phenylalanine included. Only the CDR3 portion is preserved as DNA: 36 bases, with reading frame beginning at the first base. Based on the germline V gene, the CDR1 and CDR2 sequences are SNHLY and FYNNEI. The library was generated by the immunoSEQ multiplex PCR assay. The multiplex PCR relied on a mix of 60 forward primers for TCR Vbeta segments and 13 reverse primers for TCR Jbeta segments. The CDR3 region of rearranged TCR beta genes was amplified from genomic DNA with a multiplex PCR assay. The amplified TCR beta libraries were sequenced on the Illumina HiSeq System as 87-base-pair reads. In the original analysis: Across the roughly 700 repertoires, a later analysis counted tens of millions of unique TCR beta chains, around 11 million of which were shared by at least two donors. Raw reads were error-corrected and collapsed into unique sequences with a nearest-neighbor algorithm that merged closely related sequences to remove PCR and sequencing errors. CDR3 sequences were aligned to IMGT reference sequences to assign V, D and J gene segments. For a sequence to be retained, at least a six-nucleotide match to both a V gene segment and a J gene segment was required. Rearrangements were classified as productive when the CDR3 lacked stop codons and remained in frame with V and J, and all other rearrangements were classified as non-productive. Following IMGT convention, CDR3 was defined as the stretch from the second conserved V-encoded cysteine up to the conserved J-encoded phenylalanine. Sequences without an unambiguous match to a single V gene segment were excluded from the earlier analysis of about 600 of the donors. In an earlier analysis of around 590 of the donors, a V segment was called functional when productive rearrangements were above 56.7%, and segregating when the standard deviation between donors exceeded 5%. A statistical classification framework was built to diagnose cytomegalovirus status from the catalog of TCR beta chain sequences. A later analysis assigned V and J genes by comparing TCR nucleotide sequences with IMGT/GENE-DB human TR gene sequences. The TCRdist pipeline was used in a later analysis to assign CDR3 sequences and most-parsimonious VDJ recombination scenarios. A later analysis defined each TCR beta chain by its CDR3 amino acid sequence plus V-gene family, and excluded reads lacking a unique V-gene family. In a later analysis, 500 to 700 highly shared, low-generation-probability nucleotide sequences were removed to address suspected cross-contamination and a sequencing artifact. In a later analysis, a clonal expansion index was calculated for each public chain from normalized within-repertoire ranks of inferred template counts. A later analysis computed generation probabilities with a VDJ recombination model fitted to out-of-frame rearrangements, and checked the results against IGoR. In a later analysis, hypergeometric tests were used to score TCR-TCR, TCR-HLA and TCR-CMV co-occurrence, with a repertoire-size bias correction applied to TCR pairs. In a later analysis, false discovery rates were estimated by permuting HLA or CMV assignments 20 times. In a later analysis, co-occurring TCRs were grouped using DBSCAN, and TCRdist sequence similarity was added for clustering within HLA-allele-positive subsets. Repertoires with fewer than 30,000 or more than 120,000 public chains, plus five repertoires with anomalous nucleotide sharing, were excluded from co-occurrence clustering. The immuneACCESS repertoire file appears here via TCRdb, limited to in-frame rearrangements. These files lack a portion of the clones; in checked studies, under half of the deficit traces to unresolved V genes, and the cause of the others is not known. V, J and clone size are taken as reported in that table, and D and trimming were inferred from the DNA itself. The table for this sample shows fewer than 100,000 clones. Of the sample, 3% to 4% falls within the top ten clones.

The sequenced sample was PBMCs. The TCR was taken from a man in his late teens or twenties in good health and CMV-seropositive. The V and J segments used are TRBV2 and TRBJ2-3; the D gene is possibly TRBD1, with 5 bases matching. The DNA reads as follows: TGTGCCAGCACCACAGGCCCAGATACGCAGTATTTT. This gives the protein CASTTGPDTQYF.